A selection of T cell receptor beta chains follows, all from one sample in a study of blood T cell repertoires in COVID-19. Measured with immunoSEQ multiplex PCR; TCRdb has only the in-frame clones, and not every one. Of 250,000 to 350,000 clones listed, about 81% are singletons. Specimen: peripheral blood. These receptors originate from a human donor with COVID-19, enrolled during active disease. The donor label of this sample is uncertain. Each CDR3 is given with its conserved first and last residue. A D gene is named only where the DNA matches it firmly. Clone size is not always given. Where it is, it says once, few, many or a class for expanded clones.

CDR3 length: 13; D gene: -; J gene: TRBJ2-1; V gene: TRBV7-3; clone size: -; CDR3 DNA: TGTGCCAGCAGCTTCGAGAATTACAATGAGCAGTTCTTC; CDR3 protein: CASSFENYNEQFF
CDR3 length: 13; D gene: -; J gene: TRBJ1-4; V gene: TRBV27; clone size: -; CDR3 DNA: TGTGCCAGCAGTTTTGTATTTAATGAAAAACTGTTTTTT; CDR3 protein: CASSFVFNEKLFF
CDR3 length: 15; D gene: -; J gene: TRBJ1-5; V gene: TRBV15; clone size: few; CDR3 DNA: TGTGCCACCAGCAGGGGGGGATCAAGCAATCAGCCCCAGCATTTT; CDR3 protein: CATSRGGSSNQPQHF
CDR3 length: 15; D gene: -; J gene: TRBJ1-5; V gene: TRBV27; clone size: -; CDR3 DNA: TGTGCCAGCAGTTCTCTCGGTGAGGAAGGGAGGCCCCAGCATTTT; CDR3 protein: CASSSLGEEGRPQHF
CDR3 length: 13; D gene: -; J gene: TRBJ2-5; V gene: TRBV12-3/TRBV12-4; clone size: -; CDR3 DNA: TGTGCCAGCAGTTTCGACAACCAAGAGACCCAGTACTTC; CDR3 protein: CASSFDNQETQYF
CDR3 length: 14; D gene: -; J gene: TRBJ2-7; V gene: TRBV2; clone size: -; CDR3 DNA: TGTGCCAGCAGTACGGACAGAACCTCCTACGAGCAGTACTTC; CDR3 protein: CASSTDRTSYEQYF
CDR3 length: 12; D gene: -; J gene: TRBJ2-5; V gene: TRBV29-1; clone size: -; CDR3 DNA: TGCAGCGTTATCGTGTTACAAGAGACCCAGTACTTC; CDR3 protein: CSVIVLQETQYF
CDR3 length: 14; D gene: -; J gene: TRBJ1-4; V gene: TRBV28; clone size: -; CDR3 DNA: TGTGCCAGCAGTTTACCAGGCTTTAATGAAAAACTGTTTTTT; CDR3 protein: CASSLPGFNEKLFF
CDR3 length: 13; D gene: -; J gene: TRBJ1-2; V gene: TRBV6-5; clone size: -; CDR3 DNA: TGTGCCACCCTGACAGACTCTAACTATGGCTACACCTTC; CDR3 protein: CATLTDSNYGYTF
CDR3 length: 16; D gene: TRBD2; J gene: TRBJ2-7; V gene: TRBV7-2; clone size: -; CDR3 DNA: TGTGCCAGCAGCTTAGGGCCGCTAGCGGTCCAGGGAGAGCAGTACTTC; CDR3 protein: CASSLGPLAVQGEQYF
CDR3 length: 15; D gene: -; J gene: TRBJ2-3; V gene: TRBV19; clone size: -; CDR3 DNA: TGTGCCAGTACCCTCGGCAGCGGCTACACAGATACGCAGTATTTT; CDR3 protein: CASTLGSGYTDTQYF
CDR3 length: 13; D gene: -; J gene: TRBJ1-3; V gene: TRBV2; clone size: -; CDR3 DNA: TGTGCCAGCAGTGACCTAGTGGGAAACACCATATATTTT; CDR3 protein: CASSDLVGNTIYF
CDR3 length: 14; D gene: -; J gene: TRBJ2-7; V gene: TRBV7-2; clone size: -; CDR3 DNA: TGTGCCAGCAGCTTAAGGGGTGCGTCCTACGAGCAGTACTTC; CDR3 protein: CASSLRGASYEQYF
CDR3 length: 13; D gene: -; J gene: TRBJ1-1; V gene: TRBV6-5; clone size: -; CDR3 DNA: TGTGCCAGCAGTTACGAAGGGGCACGTGCGGCTTTCTTT; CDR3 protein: CASSYEGARAAFF
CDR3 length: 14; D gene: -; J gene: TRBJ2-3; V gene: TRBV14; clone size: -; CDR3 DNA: TGTGCCAGCAGGGCAGGGACTAGCACAGATACGCAGTATTTT; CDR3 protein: CASRAGTSTDTQYF
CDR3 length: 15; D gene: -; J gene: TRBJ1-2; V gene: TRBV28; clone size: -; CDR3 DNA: TGTGCCAGCAGTTTCGGCGGAGAAGGAGAGTTTGGCTACACCTTC; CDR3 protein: CASSFGGEGEFGYTF
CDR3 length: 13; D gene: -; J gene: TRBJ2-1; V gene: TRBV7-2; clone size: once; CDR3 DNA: TGTGCCAGCAGCTCCATCCCAAACAATGAGCAGTTCTTC; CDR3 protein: CASSSIPNNEQFF
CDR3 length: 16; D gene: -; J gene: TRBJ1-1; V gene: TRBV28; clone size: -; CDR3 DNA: TGTGCCAGCAGTTTAATGTCTGCGGGAAAGAACACTGAAGCTTTCTTT; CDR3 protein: CASSLMSAGKNTEAFF
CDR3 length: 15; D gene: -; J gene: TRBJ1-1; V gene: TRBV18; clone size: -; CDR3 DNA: TGTGCCAGCTCACCATCGGGACTCCTGGCCACTGAAGCTTTCTTT; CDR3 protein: CASSPSGLLATEAFF
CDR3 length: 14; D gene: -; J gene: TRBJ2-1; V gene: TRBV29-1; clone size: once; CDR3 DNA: TGCAGCGTGTCTCCGGGTACGGTCTACAATGAGCAGTTCTTC; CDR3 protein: CSVSPGTVYNEQFF
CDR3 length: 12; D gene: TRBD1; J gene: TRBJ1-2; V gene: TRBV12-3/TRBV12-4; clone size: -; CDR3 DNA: TGTGCCAGCAGTTTACAGGGGGAGGGCTACACCTTC; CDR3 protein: CASSLQGEGYTF
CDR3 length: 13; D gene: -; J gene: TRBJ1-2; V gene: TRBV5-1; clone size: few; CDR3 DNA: TGCGCCAGCAGCTTGGAGCCGGGGTCGGGCTACACCTTC; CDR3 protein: CASSLEPGSGYTF
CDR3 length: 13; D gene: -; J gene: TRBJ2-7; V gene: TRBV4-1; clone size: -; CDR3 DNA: TGCGCCAGCAGCCAAGATACGGTCTACGAGCAGTACTTC; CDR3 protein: CASSQDTVYEQYF
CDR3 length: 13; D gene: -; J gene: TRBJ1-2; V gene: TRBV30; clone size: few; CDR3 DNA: TGTGCCTGGAGTATTGGACTTAACTATGGCTACACCTTC; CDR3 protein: CAWSIGLNYGYTF
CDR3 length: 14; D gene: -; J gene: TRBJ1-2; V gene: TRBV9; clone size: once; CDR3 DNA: TGTGCCAGCAGCCCCATTGGGGGGTTGGGGGGCTACACCTTC; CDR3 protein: CASSPIGGLGGYTF
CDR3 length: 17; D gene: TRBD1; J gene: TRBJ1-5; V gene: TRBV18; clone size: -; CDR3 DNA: TGTGCCAGCTCACAGGAGACAGGGGGCGAAGGCAATCAGCCCCAGCATTTT; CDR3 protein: CASSQETGGEGNQPQHF
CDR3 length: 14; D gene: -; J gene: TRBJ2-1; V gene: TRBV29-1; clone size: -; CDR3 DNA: TGCAGCGTTGGGATCGGGAGCTCCTACAATGAGCAGTTCTTC; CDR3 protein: CSVGIGSSYNEQFF
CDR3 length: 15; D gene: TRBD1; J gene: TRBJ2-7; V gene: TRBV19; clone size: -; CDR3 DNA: TGTGCCAGTAGTATAGCCGCGACAGGGCCTTACGAGCAGTACTTC; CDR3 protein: CASSIAATGPYEQYF
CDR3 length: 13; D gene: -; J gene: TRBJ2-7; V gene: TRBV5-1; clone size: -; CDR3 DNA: TGCGCCAGCAGCTTGGGGCCGAACTACGAGCAGTACTTC; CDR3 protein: CASSLGPNYEQYF
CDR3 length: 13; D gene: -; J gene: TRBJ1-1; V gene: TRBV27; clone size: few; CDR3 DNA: TGTGCCAGCAGTCAAACCTCCGGGACAAGGGCTTTCTTT; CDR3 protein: CASSQTSGTRAFF
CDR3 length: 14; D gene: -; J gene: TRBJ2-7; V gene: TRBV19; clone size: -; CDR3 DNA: TGTGCCAGTAGTACCACCCCGGGAGCATACGAGCAGTACTTC; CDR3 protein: CASSTTPGAYEQYF
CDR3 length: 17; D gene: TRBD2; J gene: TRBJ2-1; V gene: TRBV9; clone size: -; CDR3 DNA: TGTGCCAGCAGCGTAACGCTTACTAGCGGGGCCTACAATGAGCAGTTCTTC; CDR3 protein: CASSVTLTSGAYNEQFF
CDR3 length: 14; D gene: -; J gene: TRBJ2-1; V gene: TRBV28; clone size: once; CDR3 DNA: TGTGCCAGCAGTTTGGTAGGGGTGTTGAGAGAGCAGTTCTTC; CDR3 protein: CASSLVGVLREQFF
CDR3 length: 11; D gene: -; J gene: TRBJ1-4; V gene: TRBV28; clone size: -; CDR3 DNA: TGTGCCAGCAGTACTAACGAAAAACTGTTTTTT; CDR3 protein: CASSTNEKLFF
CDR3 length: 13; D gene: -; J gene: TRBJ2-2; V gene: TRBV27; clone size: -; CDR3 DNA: TGTGCCAGCAGTTTGGGCAGCACCGGGGAGCTGTTTTTT; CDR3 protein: CASSLGSTGELFF
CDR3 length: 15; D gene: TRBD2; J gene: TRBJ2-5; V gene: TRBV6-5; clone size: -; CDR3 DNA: TGTGCCAGCAGTTACTCCTGGACTAGCGGTGCGGCCCAGTACTTC; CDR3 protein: CASSYSWTSGAAQYF
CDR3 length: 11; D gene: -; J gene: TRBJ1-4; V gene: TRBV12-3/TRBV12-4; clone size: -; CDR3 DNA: TGTGCCAGCAGTCTGGGGGCCGAACTGTTTTTT; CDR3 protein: CASSLGAELFF
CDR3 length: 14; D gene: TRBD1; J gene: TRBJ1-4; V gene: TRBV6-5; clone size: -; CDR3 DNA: TGTGCCAGCAGGGCGGGACAGTCGAGAGAAAAACTGTTTTTT; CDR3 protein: CASRAGQSREKLFF
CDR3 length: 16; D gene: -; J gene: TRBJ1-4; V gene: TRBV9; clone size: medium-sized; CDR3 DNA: TGTGCCAGCAGCGCCGACGGGGGTGCAACTAATGAAAAACTGTTTTTT; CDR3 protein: CASSADGGATNEKLFF
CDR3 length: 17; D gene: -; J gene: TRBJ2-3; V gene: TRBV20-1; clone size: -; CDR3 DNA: TGCAGTGCTAGTGCCCATCAGGGCGCTACTAGCACAGATACGCAGTATTTT; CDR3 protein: CSASAHQGATSTDTQYF
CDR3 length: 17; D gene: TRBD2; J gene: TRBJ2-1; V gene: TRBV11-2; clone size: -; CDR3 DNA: TGTGCCAGCAGAAAGGGACTAGCGGGAGGGCCGCTTTATGAGCAGTTCTTC; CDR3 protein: CASRKGLAGGPLYEQFF
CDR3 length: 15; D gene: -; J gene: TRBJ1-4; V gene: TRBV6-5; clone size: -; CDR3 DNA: TGTGCCAGCACCCCCCGACACGCAACTAATGAAAAACTGTTTTTT; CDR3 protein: CASTPRHATNEKLFF
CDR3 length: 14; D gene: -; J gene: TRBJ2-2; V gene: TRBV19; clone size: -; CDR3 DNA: TGTGCCTCCAGGGTGGGGGCCCACACCGGGGAGCTGTTTTTT; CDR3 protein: CASRVGAHTGELFF
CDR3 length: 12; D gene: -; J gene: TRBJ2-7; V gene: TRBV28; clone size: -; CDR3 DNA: TGTGCCAGCAGTCTCCGGTTATACGAGCAGTACTTC; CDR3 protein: CASSLRLYEQYF
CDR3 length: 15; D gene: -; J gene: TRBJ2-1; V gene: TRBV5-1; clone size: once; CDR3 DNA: TGCGCCAGCAGCCCAGGTACAGGATACTACAATGAGCAGTTCTTC; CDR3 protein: CASSPGTGYYNEQFF